These 27 T cell receptor beta chains were sequenced from one sample in a study of somatic mutations in cytotoxic T cells in rheumatoid arthritis. Data came from immunoSEQ multiplex PCR; TCRdb stores just in-frame clones and leaves some out. The repertoire holds about 19,000 clones, with 81% as singletons. The sample was CD8+ T cells sorted from blood. The receptors stem from an adult with rheumatoid arthritis.

The chain combines TRBV19 with TRBJ2-7; 10 bases align to TRBD1. Germline trimming cut 6 bases from V and 6 bases from J; bases unmatched to any gene: 11. Germline V CDR1 and CDR2: LNHDA, SQIVND (reference sequence). This CDR3 has 15 amino acids. The CDR3 region is CASSPDPGTGVEQYF. The CDR3 nucleotides read TGTGCCAGTAGCCCTGATCCCGGGACAGGGGTCGAGCAGTACTTC.

J is TRBJ2-1 and V is TRBV5-4; 13 bases fit TRBD2. The V and J ends lost 2 bases and 10 bases, in that order; junction bases with no gene match: 9. The CDR3 totals 16 residues. Germline V gives CDR1 SGHNT, CDR2 YYREEE (reference sequence). The CDR3 region has the DNA TGTGCCAGCAGCTTTCCGGGACTAGCGGGGTCCCAGGAGCAGTTCTTC. This gives the protein CASSFPGLAGSQEQFF.

J is TRBJ2-3 and V is TRBV4-1; D gene ambiguous. The CDR3 has 13 residues. CDR1 and CDR2 from the germline V gene are MGHRA and YSYEKL. V shed 3 bases and J shed 4 bases, with 8 bases lying between them. The CDR3 spells CASSQSFADTQYF. The CDR3 DNA reads TGCGCCAGCAGCCAGTCATTTGCAGATACGCAGTATTTT.

V and J are TRBV5-6 and TRBJ1-1; no firm D call. Germline-derived CDR1 and CDR2 are SGHDT and YYEEEE. V lost 0 bases and J lost 6, with 18 bases in between. The CDR3 covers 16 residues. CDR3 sequence: CASSLAKVTVMAEAFF. CDR3 coding DNA: TGTGCCAGCAGCTTGGCCAAGGTGACCGTCATGGCTGAAGCTTTCTTT.

The rearrangement links TRBV4-3 to TRBJ2-2; weak D call: TRBD2 (6 bases). The CDR3 covers 16 residues. Deletions cut 2 bases from V and 2 bases from J, with 12 bases between. The germline V gene encodes CDR1 LGHNA and CDR2 YSLEER. The DNA for the CDR3 is TGCGCCAGCAGCCAATTCCCGGGGGAAAACACCGGGGAGCTGTTTTTT. This sequence encodes CASSQFPGENTGELFF.

CDR3 sequence reads: CASSISQSANTEAFF. CDR3 coding DNA: TGTGCCAGTAGTATCAGCCAGAGCGCGAACACTGAAGCTTTCTTT. The rearrangement joins TRBV19 to TRBJ1-1; no reliable D call. The length of the CDR3 is 15 residues. Deletions cut 3 bases from V and 1 base from J, with 12 bases between. The V gene's germline CDR1 is LNHDA and CDR2 SQIVND (reference sequence).

The chain carries TRBV27 and TRBJ2-2; D is ambiguous. Germline loops: CDR1 MNHEY, CDR2 SMNVEV (reference sequence). The CDR3 covers 12 residues. The V gene lost 7 bases and the J gene lost 7 bases, with 10 bases spanning the gap. In DNA, the CDR3 is TGTGCCAGCATCGCCCCGGTCGGGGAGCTGTTTTTT. Protein: CASIAPVGELFF.

This sequence joins TRBV27 and TRBJ2-1; TRBD2 is a possible D gene (5 bases). The CDR3 length is 14 residues. Trimming cost V 9 bases and J 0 bases, with 12 bases left between them. CDR1 and CDR2 from the germline V gene are MNHEY and SMNVEV (reference sequence). CDR3 coding DNA: TGTGCCAGTAGATCCACTAGCTCCTACAATGAGCAGTTCTTC. Protein: CASRSTSSYNEQFF.

This clone occurred a few times. V gene TRBV7-6 combines with J gene TRBJ2-2, with D maybe TRBD1 (6 bases). The CDR3 contains 17 residues. CDR1 and CDR2 (germline): SGHVS, FNYEAQ. Trimming cost V 0 bases and J 1 base, with 12 bases left between them. The CDR3 spells CASSLAGQQGNTGELFF. The DNA for the CDR3 is TGTGCCAGCAGCTTAGCAGGACAACAGGGGAACACCGGGGAGCTGTTTTTT.

This chain connects TRBV11-2 to TRBJ2-7, with TRBD2 matching over 10 bases. The V and J ends lost 1 base and 1 base, in that order; junction bases with no gene match: 7. The CDR3 length is 17 residues. Germline V gives CDR1 SGHAT, CDR2 FQNNGV. In DNA form, the CDR3 reads TGTGCCAGCAGCTTAGGGGCTAGCGGGAGCGAATCCTACGAGCAGTACTTC. Translating it yields CASSLGASGSESYEQYF.

V gene TRBV11-2 combines with J gene TRBJ2-7; maybe TRBD1 (5 bases). This CDR3 has 12 residues. CDR1 SGHAT and CDR2 FQNNGV come from the germline V gene. Trimming took 1 base from V and 6 from J, leaving 7 bases between them. The CDR3 region has the DNA TGTGCCAGCAGCTTAGGGGGCCCCGAGCAGTACTTC. Translated, it gives CASSLGGPEQYF.

The chain employs TRBV6-6 and TRBJ2-1, with no clear D. Germline values: CDR1 MNHNY, CDR2 SVGAGI (reference sequence). The CDR3 is made up of 15 amino acids. V was cut by 4 bases and J by 8 bases, with 18 bases left in between. Here the CDR3 DNA reads TGTGCCAGCAGTTCCCTTGACAAAGGCCCCTATGAGCAGTTCTTC. Protein product: CASSSLDKGPYEQFF.

V usage is TRBV14 and J usage is TRBJ1-1; 9 bases are shared with TRBD1. The V gene end was trimmed by 5 bases and the J gene end by 0 bases; junction bases not matched to a gene: 10. From germline, CDR1 is SGHDN and CDR2 FVKESK. The CDR3 is 17 residues long. CDR3 nucleotides: TGTGCCAGCAGCGAAAGACAGGGGGGGAAAATGAACACTGAAGCTTTCTTT. This translates into CASSERQGGKMNTEAFF.

V and J are TRBV13 and TRBJ2-7, with D maybe TRBD2 (5 bases). Trimming took 8 bases from V and 6 from J, leaving 23 bases between them. The germline V gene has CDR1 PRHDT and CDR2 FYEKMQ (reference sequence). The CDR3 has 15 residues. The CDR3 sequence is CASRPAFRGSLEQYF. CDR3 sequence (DNA): TGTGCCAGCCGACCCGCATTCCGCGGGTCCCTCGAGCAGTACTTC.

A single count supports this clone. The V call is TRBV9, the J call TRBJ2-5; 9 bases fit TRBD2. The CDR3 sequence is 14 residues long. Unmatched junction bases numbered 2, after V lost 0 bases and J lost 5 bases. CDR1 and CDR2 (germline): SGDLS, YYNGEE. CDR3: CASSVGTSVETQYF. For the CDR3, the DNA is TGTGCCAGCAGCGTAGGGACTAGCGTGGAGACCCAGTACTTC. Full variable domain (outside the CDR3, taken from reference TRBV9 and TRBJ2-5): DSGVTQTPKHLITATGQRVTLRCSPRSGDLSVYWYQQSLDQGLQFLIQYYNGEERAKGNILERFSAQQFPDLHSELNLSSLELGDSALYFCASSVGTSVETQYFGPGTRLLVL.

This chain uses TRBV4-1 with TRBJ2-1; D is undetermined. From germline, CDR1 is MGHRA and CDR2 YSYEKL. This CDR3 comprises 12 residues. V gave up 1 base and J gave up 9 bases, with 7 bases separating them. In DNA, the CDR3 is TGCGCCAGCAGCCAAGGGGGTACTGAGCAGTTCTTC. Amino acid sequence: CASSQGGTEQFF.

This clone has a single count. The chain has TRBV27 and TRBJ2-1, with D tentatively TRBD2 (6 bases). This CDR3 contains 14 residues. V lost 8 bases and J 0 bases, leaving 11 bases between the germline ends. Germline V gene data show CDR1 as MNHEY and CDR2 as SMNVEV (reference sequence). The CDR3 nucleotides are TGTGCCAGCGCCAGACTAGACTCCTACAATGAGCAGTTCTTC. Translated: CASARLDSYNEQFF.

The chain carries TRBV29-1 and TRBJ2-3, with 8 bases matching TRBD2. The V segment lost 3 bases and the J segment 4 bases; nucleotides outside the gene matches: 9. Germline V lookup: CDR1 SQVTM, CDR2 ANQGSEA. This CDR3 comprises 15 residues. The CDR3 nucleotides read TGCAGCGTTGACGGCCTAGCGGGCCGCGCAGATACGCAGTATTTT. Protein product: CSVDGLAGRADTQYF.

Points on this clone: Other DNA sequences in this sample translate to the same CDR3. This rearrangement joins TRBV27 to TRBJ2-1; D unclear. Germline CDR1 and CDR2: MNHEY and SMNVEV (reference sequence). V lost 1 base, J lost 8 bases, and 6 bases lay in between. This CDR3 spans 12 amino acids. As DNA, the CDR3 is TGTGCCAGCAGTTTATTAGGTGATGAGCAGTTCTTC. Translated, it gives CASSLLGDEQFF.

The rearrangement links TRBV7-8 to TRBJ2-7; 9 nucleotides align to TRBD2. CDR3 length: 15 residues. J was trimmed by 5 bases and V by 3 bases; bases with no gene match: 8. Germline-derived CDR1 and CDR2 are SGHVS and FQNEAQ. The CDR3 DNA reads TGTGCCAGCAGCTTGGGGACTAGCTTAACAGACGAGCAGTACTTC. Protein sequence: CASSLGTSLTDEQYF.

This clone was detected only a few times. DNA of the CDR3: TGTGCCAGCAGTTTGCTGACGGGACAGGGTGATAATTCACCCCTCCACTTT. Encoded protein: CASSLLTGQGDNSPLHF. V usage is TRBV27 and J usage is TRBJ1-6, with TRBD1 matching 9 bases. Trimming removed 3 bases from V and 5 bases from J; junction bases left unmatched: 8. Per the germline V gene, CDR1 is MNHEY and CDR2 is SMNVEV (reference sequence). The CDR3 is made up of 17 amino acids.

This clone was picked up a small number of times. The V call is TRBV19, the J call TRBJ1-2; a weak D match, TRBD1 (6 bases). Germline CDR1 is LNHDA and CDR2 is SQIVND (reference sequence). The CDR3 contains 13 residues. Deletions cut 7 bases from V and 3 bases from J, with 12 bases between. The CDR3 region is CASKLAGDYGYTF. CDR3 nucleotide sequence: TGTGCCAGTAAGCTCGCAGGGGACTATGGCTACACCTTC.

The chain has TRBV9 and TRBJ1-2; D is ambiguous. The V gene's germline CDR1 is SGDLS and CDR2 YYNGEE. The ends were cut back, 4 bases at V and 6 bases at J, with 7 bases in the middle. The CDR3 totals 11 residues. DNA of the CDR3: TGTGCCAGCAGCCCAGTAGATGGCTACACCTTC. This translates into CASSPVDGYTF.

The gene calls are TRBV14 and TRBJ2-1; 8 positions match TRBD2. Germline CDR1 reads SGHDN; CDR2 reads FVKESK. CDR3 length: 14 amino acids. V dropped 4 bases and J dropped 2; count of bases not matched to a gene: 1. The CDR3 DNA reads TGTGCCAGCAGCCTTAGCGGGACCTACAATGAGCAGTTCTTC. Translated: CASSLSGTYNEQFF.

This chain joins TRBV9 and TRBJ2-1, with 15 nucleotides matching TRBD2. V shed 4 bases and J 2 bases; nucleotides not matched to a gene: 4. This CDR3 has 17 amino acids. The germline V gene has CDR1 SGDLS and CDR2 YYNGEE. This CDR3 reads CASSLGLAGGTYNEQFF. The CDR3 coding sequence is TGTGCCAGCAGCCTGGGACTAGCGGGGGGAACCTACAATGAGCAGTTCTTC.

J is TRBJ2-1 and V is TRBV5-8, with D maybe TRBD1 (6 bases). Germline V CDR1 and CDR2: SGHTS, YDEGEE. Trimming removed 0 bases at V and 9 bases at J, with 13 bases between. The CDR3 spans 14 residues. This chain's CDR3 is CASSLEGGMGEQFF. CDR3 coding DNA: TGTGCCAGCAGCTTGGAAGGGGGTATGGGTGAGCAGTTCTTC.

As DNA, the CDR3 is TGTGCCAGCACCAGAGACAGGGGGGGATACACCGGGGAGCTGTTTTTT. Amino acids: CASTRDRGGYTGELFF. The chain joins TRBV5-6 to TRBJ2-2, with 9 positions matching TRBD1. The CDR3 is made up of 16 amino acids. CDR1 and CDR2 (germline): SGHDT, YYEEEE. J lost 3 bases, V lost 6 bases, and 9 bases had no gene match.